This entry concerns a single T cell receptor (beta chain). The sample is drawn from a study of lymphopenia after photon versus proton radiotherapy. The CDR3 is 14 residues long. The V and J ends lost 0 bases and 6 bases, in that order; junction bases with no gene match: 3. Germline CDR1 is SGDLS and CDR2 is YYNGEE. Clones were read by immunoSEQ multiplex PCR, and TCRdb kept only the in-frame ones, dropping some. This table holds 70,000 or so clones, just over 90% found once. This rearrangement joins TRBV9 to TRBJ1-2; 9 bases fit TRBD1. The TCR sequence derives from a woman in her 70s with pancreatic cancer. Material: peripheral blood, obtained from a patient treated with photon-based radiotherapy. The CDR3 sequence is CASSVGTGENGYTF. Here the CDR3 DNA reads TGTGCCAGCAGCGTAGGGACAGGGGAAAATGGCTACACCTTC.